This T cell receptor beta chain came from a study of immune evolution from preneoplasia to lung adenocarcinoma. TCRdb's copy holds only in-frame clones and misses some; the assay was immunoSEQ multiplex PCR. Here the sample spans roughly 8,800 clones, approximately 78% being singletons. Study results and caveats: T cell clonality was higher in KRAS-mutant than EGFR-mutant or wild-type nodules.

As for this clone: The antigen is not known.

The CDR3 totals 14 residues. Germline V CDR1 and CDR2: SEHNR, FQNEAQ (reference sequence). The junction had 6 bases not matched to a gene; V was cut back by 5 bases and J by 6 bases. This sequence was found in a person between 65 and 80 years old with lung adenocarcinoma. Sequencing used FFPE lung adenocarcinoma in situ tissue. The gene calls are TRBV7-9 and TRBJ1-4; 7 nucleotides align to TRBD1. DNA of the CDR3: TGTGCCAGCAGCGGTGACAGGGTCTATGAAAAACTGTTTTTT. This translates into CASSGDRVYEKLFF.